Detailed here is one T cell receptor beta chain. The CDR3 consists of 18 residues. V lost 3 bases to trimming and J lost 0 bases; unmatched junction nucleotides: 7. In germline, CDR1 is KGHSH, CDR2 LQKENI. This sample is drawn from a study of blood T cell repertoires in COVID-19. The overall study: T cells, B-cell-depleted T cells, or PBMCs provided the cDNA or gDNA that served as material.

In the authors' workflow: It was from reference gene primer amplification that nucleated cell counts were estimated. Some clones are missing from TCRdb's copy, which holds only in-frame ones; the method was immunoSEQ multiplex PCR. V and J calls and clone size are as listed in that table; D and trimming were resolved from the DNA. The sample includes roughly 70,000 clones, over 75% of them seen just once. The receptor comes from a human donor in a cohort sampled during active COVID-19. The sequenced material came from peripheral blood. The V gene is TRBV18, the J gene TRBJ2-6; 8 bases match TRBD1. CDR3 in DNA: TGTGCCAGCTCACCTGGCAGGACAGGGAGCTCTGGGGCCAACGTCCTGACTTTC. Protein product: CASSPGRTGSSGANVLTF.